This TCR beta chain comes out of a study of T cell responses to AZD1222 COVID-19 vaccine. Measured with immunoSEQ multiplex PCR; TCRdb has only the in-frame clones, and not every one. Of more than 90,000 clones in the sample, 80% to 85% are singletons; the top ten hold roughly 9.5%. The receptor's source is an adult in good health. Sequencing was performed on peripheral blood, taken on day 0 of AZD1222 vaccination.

Here the CDR3 DNA reads TGTGCCAGCACCTTCGGAGGGGGTAGGGGACGAGAGACCCAGTACTTC. Protein product: CASTFGGGRGRETQYF. V and J are TRBV7-2 and TRBJ2-5, with D perhaps being TRBD1 or TRBD2 (6 bases each). CDR1 and CDR2 (germline): SGHTA, FQGNSA. V dropped 7 bases and J dropped 4 bases, with 22 bases sitting between them. This CDR3 has 16 amino acids.